The TCR beta chain described here comes from a study of cytomegalovirus exposure and HLA in healthy donors. General study findings and limits: As immune exposure information, only CMV serostatus was available. The authors reported that TCR beta sequences could predict HLA-A and HLA-B alleles. These predictions were accurate for most subjects in the first cohort. Another analysis was done later, and it associated 16,951 TCR beta sequences with HLA alleles at 0.05 false discovery rate.

Vbeta (60) and Jbeta (13) primers were used in the PCR. Here immunoSEQ multiplex PCR was the method, and the copy in TCRdb shows in-frame clones only, minus some. The repertoire consists of 170,000 or so clones, with approximately 80% occurring once and the leading ten covering around 4.8%. This clone has more than one count but fewer than ten. No antigen is known for it. The germline V gene encodes CDR1 LNHNV and CDR2 YYDKDF (reference sequence). V was pared by 4 bases and J by 8 bases, with 11 bases of the junction left unmatched. The CDR3 covers 16 residues. The chain recombines TRBV15 with TRBJ1-4, with 9 bases matching TRBD1. Sequencing was done on a sample of PBMCs. The clonotype comes from a man younger than 35 in good health and CMV-seronegative. CDR3 sequence: CATSNPGTGSGEKLFF. The DNA of the CDR3 is TGTGCCACCAGCAATCCCGGGACAGGGAGCGGGGAAAAACTGTTTTTT.